What follows describes a single T cell receptor (beta chain). With 60 Vbeta and 13 Jbeta primers, the PCR was carried out. Using immunoSEQ multiplex PCR, the repertoire was profiled, and TCRdb retains in-frame clones only, with some absent. This table holds tens of thousands of clones, about 73% found once. The data stem from a study of cytomegalovirus exposure and HLA in healthy donors. Sequenced material: PBMCs. The TCR comes from a woman aged 35 to 49 in good health and CMV-seropositive.

The CDR3 nucleotides are TGTGCCAGCAGCCCACAGGGTGATCAGCCCCAGCATTTT. It is translated as CASSPQGDQPQHF. The gene calls are TRBV7-8 and TRBJ1-5; D might be TRBD1 (6 bases). Trimming cost V 5 bases and J 5 bases, with 10 bases left between them. This CDR3 spans 13 amino acids. Germline lookup yields CDR1 SGHVS and CDR2 FQNEAQ.